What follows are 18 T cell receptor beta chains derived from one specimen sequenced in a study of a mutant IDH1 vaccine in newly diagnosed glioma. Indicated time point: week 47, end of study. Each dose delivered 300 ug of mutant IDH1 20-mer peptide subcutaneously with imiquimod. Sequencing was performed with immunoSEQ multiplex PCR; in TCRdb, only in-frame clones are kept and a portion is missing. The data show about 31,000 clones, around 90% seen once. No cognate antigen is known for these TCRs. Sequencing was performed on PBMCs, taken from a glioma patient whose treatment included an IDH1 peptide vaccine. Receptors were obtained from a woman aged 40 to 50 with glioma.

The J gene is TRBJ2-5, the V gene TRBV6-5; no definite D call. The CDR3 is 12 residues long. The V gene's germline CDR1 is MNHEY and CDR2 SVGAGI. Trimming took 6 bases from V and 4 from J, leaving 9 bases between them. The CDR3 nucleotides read TGTGCCAGCAGCTCTTGGGGAGAGACCCAGTACTTC. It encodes CASSSWGETQYF.

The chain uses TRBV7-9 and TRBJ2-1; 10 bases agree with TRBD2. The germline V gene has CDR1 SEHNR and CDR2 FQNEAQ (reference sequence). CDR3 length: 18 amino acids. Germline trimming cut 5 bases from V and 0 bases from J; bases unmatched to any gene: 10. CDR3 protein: CASSPQGLAGDSYNEQFF. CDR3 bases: TGTGCCAGCAGCCCACAGGGGCTAGCGGGAGACTCCTACAATGAGCAGTTCTTC.

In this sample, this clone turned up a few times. CDR3 amino acids: CASSSLTGGSPLHF. CDR3 bases: TGTGCCAGCAGCTCCTTGACAGGCGGATCACCCCTCCACTTT. The chain has TRBV5-4 and TRBJ1-6; weak D call: TRBD1 (6 bases). The CDR3 loop spans 14 amino acids. Deletions cut 3 bases from V and 10 bases from J, with 14 bases between. Germline V gene data show CDR1 as SGHNT and CDR2 as YYREEE (reference sequence).

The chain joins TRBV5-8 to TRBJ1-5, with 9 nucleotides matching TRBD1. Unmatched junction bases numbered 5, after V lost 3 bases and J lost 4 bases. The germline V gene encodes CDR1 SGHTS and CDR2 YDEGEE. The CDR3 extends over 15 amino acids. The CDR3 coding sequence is TGTGCCAGCAGCTCCGGGACAGGGTTAAATCAGCCCCAGCATTTT. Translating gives CASSSGTGLNQPQHF.

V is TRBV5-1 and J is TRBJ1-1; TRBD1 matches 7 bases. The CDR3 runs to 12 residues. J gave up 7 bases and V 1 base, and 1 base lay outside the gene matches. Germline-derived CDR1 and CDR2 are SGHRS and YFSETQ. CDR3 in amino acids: CASSLTGDEAFF. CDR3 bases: TGCGCCAGCAGCTTGACAGGGGATGAAGCTTTCTTT.

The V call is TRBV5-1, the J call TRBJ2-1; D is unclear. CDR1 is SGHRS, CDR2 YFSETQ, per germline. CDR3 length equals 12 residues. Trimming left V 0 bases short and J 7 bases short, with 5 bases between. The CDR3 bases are TGCGCCAGCAGCTTGGATGGGAATGAGCAGTTCTTC. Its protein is CASSLDGNEQFF. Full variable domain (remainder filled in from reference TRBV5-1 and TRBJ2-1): KAGVTQTPRYLIKTRGQQVTLSCSPISGHRSVSWYQQTPGQGLQFLFEYFSETQRNKGNFPGRFSGRQFSNSRSEMNVSTLELGDSALYLCASSLDGNEQFFGPGTRLTVL.

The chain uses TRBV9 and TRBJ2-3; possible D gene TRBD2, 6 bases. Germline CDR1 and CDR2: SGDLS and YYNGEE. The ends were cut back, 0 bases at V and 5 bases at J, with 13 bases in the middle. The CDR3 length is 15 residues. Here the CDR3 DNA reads TGTGCCAGCAGCGTAGCCGGCGCGGGGCTAGATACGCAGTATTTT. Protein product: CASSVAGAGLDTQYF.

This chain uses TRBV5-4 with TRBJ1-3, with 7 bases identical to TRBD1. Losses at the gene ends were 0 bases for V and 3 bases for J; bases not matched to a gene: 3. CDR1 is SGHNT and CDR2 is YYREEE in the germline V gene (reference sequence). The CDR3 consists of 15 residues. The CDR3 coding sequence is TGTGCCAGCAGCTTGGACAGGGGATTTGGAAACACCATATATTTT. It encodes CASSLDRGFGNTIYF.

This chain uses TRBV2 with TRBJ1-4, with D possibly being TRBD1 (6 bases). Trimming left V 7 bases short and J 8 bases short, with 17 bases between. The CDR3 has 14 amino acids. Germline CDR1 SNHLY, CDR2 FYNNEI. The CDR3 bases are TGTGCCAGCACTGGAGGGGGGATTCGAGAAAAACTGTTTTTT. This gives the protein CASTGGGIREKLFF.

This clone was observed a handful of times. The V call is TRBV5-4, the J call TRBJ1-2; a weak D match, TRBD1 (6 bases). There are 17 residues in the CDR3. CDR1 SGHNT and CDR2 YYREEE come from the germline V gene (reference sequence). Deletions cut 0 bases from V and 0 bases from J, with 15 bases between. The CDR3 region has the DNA TGTGCCAGCAGCTTGGAGACAGGAGTTCTATCTAACTATGGCTACACCTTC. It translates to CASSLETGVLSNYGYTF.

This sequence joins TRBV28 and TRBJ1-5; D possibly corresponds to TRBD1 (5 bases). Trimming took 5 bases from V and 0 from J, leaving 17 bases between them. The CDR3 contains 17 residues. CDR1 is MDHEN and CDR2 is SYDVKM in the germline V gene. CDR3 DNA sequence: TGTGCCAGCAGTACCCTGGGTGGGGGAGGTAGCAATCAGCCCCAGCATTTT. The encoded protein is CASSTLGGGGSNQPQHF.

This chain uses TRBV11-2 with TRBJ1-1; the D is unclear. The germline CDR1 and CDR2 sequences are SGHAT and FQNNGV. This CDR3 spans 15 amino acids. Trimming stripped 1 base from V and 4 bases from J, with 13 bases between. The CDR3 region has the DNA TGTGCCAGCAGCTTAGCCCCTAGGTTCGTCACTGAAGCTTTCTTT. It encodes CASSLAPRFVTEAFF. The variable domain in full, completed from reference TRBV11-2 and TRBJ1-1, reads EAGVAQSPRYKIIEKRQSVAFWCNPISGHATLYWYQQILGQGPKLLIQFQNNGVVDDSQLPKDRFSAERLKGVDSTLKIQPAKLEDSAVYLCASSLAPRFVTEAFFGQGTRLTVV.

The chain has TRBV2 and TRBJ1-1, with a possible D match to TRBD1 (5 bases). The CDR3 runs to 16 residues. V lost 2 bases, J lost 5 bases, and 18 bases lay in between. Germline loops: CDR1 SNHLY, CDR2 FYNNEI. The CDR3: CASSESVVRVGTEAFF. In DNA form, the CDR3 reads TGTGCCAGCAGTGAATCGGTTGTCAGGGTTGGGACTGAAGCTTTCTTT.

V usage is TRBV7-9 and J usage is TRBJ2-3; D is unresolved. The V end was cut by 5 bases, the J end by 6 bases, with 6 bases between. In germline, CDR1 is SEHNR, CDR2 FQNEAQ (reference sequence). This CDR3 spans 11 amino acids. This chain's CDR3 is CASSPQDTQYF. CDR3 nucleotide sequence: TGTGCCAGCAGCCCTCAGGATACGCAGTATTTT.

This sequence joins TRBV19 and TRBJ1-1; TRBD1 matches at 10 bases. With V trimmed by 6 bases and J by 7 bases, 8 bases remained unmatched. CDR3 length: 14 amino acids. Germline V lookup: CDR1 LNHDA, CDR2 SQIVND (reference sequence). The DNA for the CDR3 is TGTGCCAGTAGGGCGGGACAGGGGAGACATGAAGCTTTCTTT. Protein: CASRAGQGRHEAFF.

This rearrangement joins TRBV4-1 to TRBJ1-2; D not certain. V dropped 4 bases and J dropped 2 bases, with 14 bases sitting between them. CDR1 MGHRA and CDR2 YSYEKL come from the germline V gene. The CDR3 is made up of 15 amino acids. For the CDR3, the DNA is TGCGCCAGCAGCCCCAAGATCAAAGGGAACTATGGCTACACCTTC. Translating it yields CASSPKIKGNYGYTF.

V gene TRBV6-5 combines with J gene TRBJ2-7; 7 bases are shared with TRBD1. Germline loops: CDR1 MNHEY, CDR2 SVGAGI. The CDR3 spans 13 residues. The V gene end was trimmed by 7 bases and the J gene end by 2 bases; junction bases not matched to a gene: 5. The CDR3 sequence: CASTPTGTYEQYF. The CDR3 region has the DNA TGTGCCAGCACTCCGACAGGGACCTACGAGCAGTACTTC.

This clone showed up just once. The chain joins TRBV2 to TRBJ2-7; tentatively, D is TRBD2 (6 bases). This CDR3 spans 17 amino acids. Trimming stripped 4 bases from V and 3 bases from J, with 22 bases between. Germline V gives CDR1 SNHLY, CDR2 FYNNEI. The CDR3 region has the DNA TGTGCCAGCAGTGGCCGGCTTGGCGGGGCGATGGGCTACGAGCAGTACTTC. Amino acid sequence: CASSGRLGGAMGYEQYF.